This TCR beta chain was captured by sequencing in a study of vaccination and CD4 T cells after COVID-19 (dated by TCRdb to the early 2020s). About the study as a whole: Convalescent patients had a positive SARS-CoV-2 result on nasal swab PCR, and of these patients, several had mild disease and one had severe disease. Culture stimuli were overlapping spike peptide pools from SARS-CoV-2 and from the common cold coronaviruses HCoV-NL63, HCoV-OC43 and HCoV-229E. The convalescent cohort included six males and four females, with two Hispanic individuals, seven Caucasians, two Asians and one multiracial person. Each participant got two doses of either the Pfizer-BioNTech BNT162b2 vaccine (n=8) or the Moderna mRNA-1273 vaccine (n=2). The spike-specific CD4+ TCR repertoire was compared before and after mRNA vaccination in over nine COVID-19 convalescent patients and a handful of infection-naive healthy vaccine recipients. Post-COVID blood samples from convalescent patients were collected a median of around 110 days after diagnosis, with a range of 35 to 161 days. Post-vaccine blood samples were collected a median of approximately 72 days after the second vaccine dose, ranging from about 13 to 250 days. Control cultures received a CEFX viral epitope pool as the positive control, an HIV-1 Nef peptide pool as the negative control, or no peptide.

Findings and caveats that apply to the study as a whole: The median count of SARS-CoV-2-reactive clonotypes went up from about 23 after infection to a few dozen after vaccination, although the change was not significant. Among convalescent patients, a median about 87% of the SARS-CoV-2-reactive clones seen after vaccination appeared only after vaccination, which suggests priming specific to the vaccine. Relatively few convalescent patients were included in the study, and early timepoints after natural infection were not analyzed. Nearly all vaccine-specific clones in convalescent patients (304 of 307) were mono-reactive for SARS-CoV-2 spike rather than cross-reactive with common cold coronaviruses.

Based on the germline V gene (reference sequence), the CDR1 and CDR2 sequences are LNHDA and SQIVND. Germline trimming amounts to 6 bases on V and 4 bases on J, with 7 as the count of junction bases outside the gene matches. Inclusive of the bounding cysteine and phenylalanine, the CDR3 is 16 residues long. Only the CDR3 portion is preserved as DNA: 48 bases, with reading frame beginning at the first base. Taken with the paper, the label for treatment or condition translates to: 10-day PBMC culture with coronavirus spike peptide pools or control peptides (ViraFEST assay). To expand antigen-specific T cells with peptide pools and then pick out the expanded clonotypes through TCR sequencing, the study relied on the ViraFEST assay. The convalescent patients' positive SARS-CoV-2 PCR tests were from March to December 2020, which was before the Alpha, Beta and Delta variants emerged in the United States. Each well held roughly 2.2 million PBMCs cultured in IMDM containing approximately 5% human AB serum and around 10 IU/ml IL-2, with around 9.7 ug/ml peptide pools added. On days 3 and 7, half of the culture medium was replaced with fresh IL-2-containing medium. Once the cells had been in culture for less than 12 days, the EasySep CD4+ T cell isolation kit was used to isolate CD4+ T cells by negative selection. PBMCs were separated from whole blood using Ficoll-Paque Plus gradient centrifugation and then either used fresh or cryopreserved at -140C. Triplicate wells were generally used for each culture condition.

Library creation used PCR. TCR sequencing of DNA from cultured CD4+ T cells used the Oncomine TCR Beta short-read assay at the Johns Hopkins FTIC core. Genomic DNA was extracted from the cultured CD4+ T cells with the QIAamp micro DNA kit. Oncomine TCR Beta libraries from cultured CD4+ T cells were pooled with unique dual indexes and sequenced on an Illumina iSeq 100. Concerning the study's data processing: Non-productive sequences were removed, and CDR3s not starting with C, not ending with F or W, or shorter than 7 amino acids were discarded. The MANAFEST web application was used to identify antigen-specific clonotypes by comparing peptide-stimulated wells against reference wells and other culture wells. An FDR below 0.05, an odds ratio above 5, and a productive frequency above 0.1% in at least two of three replicate wells were required for clones to be considered positive. A clonotype was classed as cross-reactive if the clonotype showed significant expansion both in SARS-CoV-2 spike wells and in at least one common cold coronavirus spike condition. Levenshtein distances (stringdist) and unrooted phylogenetic trees (ape) in R version 3.6.1 were used to assess CDR3 homology. The public sequencing data were trimmed at Q25 with fastp and processed into clonotypes with MiXCR by TCRdb, which kept only in-frame beta chains. For every CDR3 protein sequence, its rows merge into one entry that carries the most common genes and DNA. These V and J calls rely on TCRdb rather than the paper's analysis. This sample has roughly 24,000 distinct CDR3 sequences in its table, and around three fifths of those were observed once. The ten largest clones add up to approximately 2.8% of the sample.

Concerning this clonotype: What this receptor recognizes is not known. There are no base qualities to consult, and no much larger clone falls within one base.

The receptor's source is a human donor who had recovered from COVID-19. Sequencing input: CD4+ T cells from blood, cultured in vitro. The V gene is TRBV19 and the J gene is TRBJ2-1; TRBD2 fits 12 bases in the junction. The sequenced DNA: TGTGCCAGTAGGTCTAGCGGGGGGGCTTGGTACAATGAGCAGTTCTTC. This gives the protein CASRSSGGAWYNEQFF.